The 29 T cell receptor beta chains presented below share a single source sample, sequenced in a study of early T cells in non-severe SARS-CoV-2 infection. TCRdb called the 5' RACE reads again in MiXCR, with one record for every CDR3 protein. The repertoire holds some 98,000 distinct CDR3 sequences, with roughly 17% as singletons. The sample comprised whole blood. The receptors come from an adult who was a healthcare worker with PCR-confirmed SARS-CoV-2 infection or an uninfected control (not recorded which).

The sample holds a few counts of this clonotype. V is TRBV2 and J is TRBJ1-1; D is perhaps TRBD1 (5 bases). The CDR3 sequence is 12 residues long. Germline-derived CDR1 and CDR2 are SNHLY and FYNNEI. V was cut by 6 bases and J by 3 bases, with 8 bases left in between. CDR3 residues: CASSGHYTEAFF. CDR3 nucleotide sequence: TGTGCCAGCAGCGGACATTACACTGAAGCTTTCTTT. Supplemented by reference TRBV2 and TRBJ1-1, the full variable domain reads EPEVTQTPSHQVTQMGQEVILRCVPISNHLYFYWYRQILGQKVEFLVSFYNNEISEKSEIFDDQFSVERPDGSNFTLKIRSTKLEDSAMYFCASSGHYTEAFFGQGTRLTVV.

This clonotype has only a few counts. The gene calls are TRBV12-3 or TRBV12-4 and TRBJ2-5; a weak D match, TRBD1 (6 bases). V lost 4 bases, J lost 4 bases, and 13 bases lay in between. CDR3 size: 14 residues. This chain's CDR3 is CASSWDTRAETQYF. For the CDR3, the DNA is TGTGCCAGCAGTTGGGACACTCGGGCAGAGACCCAGTACTTC.

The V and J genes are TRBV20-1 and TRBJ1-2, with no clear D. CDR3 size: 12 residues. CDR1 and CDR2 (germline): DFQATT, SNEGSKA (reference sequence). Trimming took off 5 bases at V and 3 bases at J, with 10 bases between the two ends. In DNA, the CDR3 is TGCAGTGCTCGAATGAGGGACTATGGCTACACCTTC. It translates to CSARMRDYGYTF.

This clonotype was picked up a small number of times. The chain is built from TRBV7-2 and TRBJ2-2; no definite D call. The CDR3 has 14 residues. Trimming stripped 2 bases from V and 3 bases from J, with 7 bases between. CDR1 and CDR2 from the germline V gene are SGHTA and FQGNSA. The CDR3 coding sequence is TGTGCCAGCAGCTTACTTTGGGACACCGGGGAGCTGTTTTTT. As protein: CASSLLWDTGELFF. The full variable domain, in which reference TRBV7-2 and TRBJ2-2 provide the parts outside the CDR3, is GAGVSQSPSNKVTEKGKDVELRCDPISGHTALYWYRQSLGQGLEFLIYFQGNSAPDKSGLPSDRFSAERTGGSVSTLTIQRTQQEDSAVYLCASSLLWDTGELFFGEGSRLTVL.

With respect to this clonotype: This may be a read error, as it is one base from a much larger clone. CDR3 sequence (DNA): TGCGCCAGCAGCTTGGCCCCAGGTGAGGAGTTCTTC. It yields the protein CASSLAPGEEFF. V and J are TRBV5-1 and TRBJ2-1; no clear D gene. CDR3 length: 12 residues. CDR1 and CDR2 from the germline V gene are SGHRS and YFSETQ.

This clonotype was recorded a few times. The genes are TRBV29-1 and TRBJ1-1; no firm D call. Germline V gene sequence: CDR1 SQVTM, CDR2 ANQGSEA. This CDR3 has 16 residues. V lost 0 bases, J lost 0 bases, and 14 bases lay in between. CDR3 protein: CSVEEEPRGLNTEAFF. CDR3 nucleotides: TGCAGCGTTGAAGAGGAGCCTAGAGGTCTGAACACTGAAGCTTTCTTT.

CDR3 protein: CASSPTRTWGRNEQFF. DNA of the CDR3: TGTGCCAGCAGCCCGACCCGGACTTGGGGTCGGAATGAGCAGTTCTTC. V and J are TRBV11-2 and TRBJ2-1, with D possibly TRBD2 on 5 matching bases. The CDR3 runs to 16 residues. Germline CDR1 SGHAT, CDR2 FQNNGV. Trimming shortened V by 5 bases and J by 7 bases, and 21 bases separated the two germline ends.

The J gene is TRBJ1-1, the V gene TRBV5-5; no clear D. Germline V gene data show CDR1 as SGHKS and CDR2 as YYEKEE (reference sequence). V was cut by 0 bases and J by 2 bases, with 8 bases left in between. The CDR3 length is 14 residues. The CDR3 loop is CASSLATTNTEAFF. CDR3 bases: TGTGCCAGCAGCTTGGCGACTACAAACACTGAAGCTTTCTTT. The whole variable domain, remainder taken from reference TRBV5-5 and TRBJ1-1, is DAGVTQSPTHLIKTRGQQVTLRCSPISGHKSVSWYQQVLGQGPQFIFQYYEKEERGRGNFPDRFSARQFPNYSSELNVNALLLGDSALYLCASSLATTNTEAFFGQGTRLTVV.

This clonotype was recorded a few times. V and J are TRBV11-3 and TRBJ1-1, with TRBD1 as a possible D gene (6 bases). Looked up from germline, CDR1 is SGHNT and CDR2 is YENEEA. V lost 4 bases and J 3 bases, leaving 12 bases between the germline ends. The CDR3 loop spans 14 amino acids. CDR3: CASSSTGSYTEAFF. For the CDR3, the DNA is TGTGCCAGCAGCTCCACAGGGTCGTACACTGAAGCTTTCTTT.

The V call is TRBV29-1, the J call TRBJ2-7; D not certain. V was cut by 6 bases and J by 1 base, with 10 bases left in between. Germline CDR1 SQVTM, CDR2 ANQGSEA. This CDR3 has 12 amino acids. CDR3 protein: CSVQTTSYEQYF. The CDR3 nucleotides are TGCAGCGTCCAGACAACATCCTACGAGCAGTACTTC.

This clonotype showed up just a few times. The CDR3 sequence is CASSLGRERIVTGELFF. As DNA, the CDR3 is TGTGCCAGCAGTTTGGGACGGGAGCGAATAGTCACCGGGGAGCTGTTTTTT. V is TRBV6-2 or TRBV6-3 and J is TRBJ2-2; the D gene is possibly TRBD2 (6 bases). The CDR3 is made up of 17 amino acids. V lost 4 bases and J 4 bases, leaving 19 bases between the germline ends. Germline V gene lookup returns CDR1 MNHEY and CDR2 SVGEGT.

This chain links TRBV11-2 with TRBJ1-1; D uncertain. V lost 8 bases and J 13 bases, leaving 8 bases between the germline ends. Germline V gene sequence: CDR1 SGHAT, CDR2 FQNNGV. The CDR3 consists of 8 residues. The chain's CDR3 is CASRRGFF. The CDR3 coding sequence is TGTGCCAGCCGCCGTGGTTTCTTT.

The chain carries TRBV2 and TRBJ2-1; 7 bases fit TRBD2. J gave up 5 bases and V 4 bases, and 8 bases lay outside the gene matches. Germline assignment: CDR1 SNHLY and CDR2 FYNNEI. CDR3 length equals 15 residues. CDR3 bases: TGTGCCAGCAGTGTGGAAAGCGGGAAAAACAATGAGCAGTTCTTC. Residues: CASSVESGKNNEQFF.

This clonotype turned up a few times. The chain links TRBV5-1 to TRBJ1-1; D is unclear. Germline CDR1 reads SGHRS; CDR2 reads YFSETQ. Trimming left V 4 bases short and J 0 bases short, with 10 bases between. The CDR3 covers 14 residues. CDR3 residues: CASSNDGLNTEAFF. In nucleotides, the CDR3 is TGCGCCAGCAGCAATGACGGTCTGAACACTGAAGCTTTCTTT.

CDR3: CSARMVGLFTQYF. CDR3 nucleotides: TGCAGTGCTAGAATGGTTGGGTTATTTACCCAGTACTTC. The genes are TRBV20-1 and TRBJ2-5, with D unresolved. From germline, CDR1 is DFQATT and CDR2 SNEGSKA (reference sequence). Between the trimmed V and J ends, which lost 2 bases and 8 bases, there was a span of 15 bases. The CDR3 runs to 13 residues.

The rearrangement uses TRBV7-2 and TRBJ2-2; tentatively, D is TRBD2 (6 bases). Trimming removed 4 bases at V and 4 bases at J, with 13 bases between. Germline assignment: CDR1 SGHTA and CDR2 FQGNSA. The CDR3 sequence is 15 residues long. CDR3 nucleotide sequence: TGTGCCAGCAGCTGGGGGGTTAGTTTCACCGGGGAGCTGTTTTTT. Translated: CASSWGVSFTGELFF.

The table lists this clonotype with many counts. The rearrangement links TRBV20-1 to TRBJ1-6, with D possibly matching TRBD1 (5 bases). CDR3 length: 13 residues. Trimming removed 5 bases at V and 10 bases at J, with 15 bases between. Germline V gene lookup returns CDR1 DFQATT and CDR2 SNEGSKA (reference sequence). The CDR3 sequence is CSAPQGSGSPLHF. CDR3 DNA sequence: TGCAGTGCTCCCCAGGGATCGGGCTCACCCCTCCACTTT.

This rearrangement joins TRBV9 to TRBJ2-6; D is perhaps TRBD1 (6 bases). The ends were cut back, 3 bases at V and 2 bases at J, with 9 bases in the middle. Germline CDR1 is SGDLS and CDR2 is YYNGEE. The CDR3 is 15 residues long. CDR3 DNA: TGTGCCAGCAGCGAAACAGGGCCTGGGGCCAACGTCCTGACTTTC. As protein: CASSETGPGANVLTF. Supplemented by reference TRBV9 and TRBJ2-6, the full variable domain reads DSGVTQTPKHLITATGQRVTLRCSPRSGDLSVYWYQQSLDQGLQFLIQYYNGEERAKGNILERFSAQQFPDLHSELNLSSLELGDSALYFCASSETGPGANVLTFGAGSRLTVL.

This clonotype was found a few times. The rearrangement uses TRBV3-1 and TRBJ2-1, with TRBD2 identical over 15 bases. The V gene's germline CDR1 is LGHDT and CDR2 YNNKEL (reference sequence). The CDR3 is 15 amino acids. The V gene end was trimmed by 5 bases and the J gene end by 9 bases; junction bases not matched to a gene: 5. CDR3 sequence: CASSTGTSGRFEQFF. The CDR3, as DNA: TGTGCCAGCAGCACCGGGACTAGCGGGAGGTTTGAGCAGTTCTTC.

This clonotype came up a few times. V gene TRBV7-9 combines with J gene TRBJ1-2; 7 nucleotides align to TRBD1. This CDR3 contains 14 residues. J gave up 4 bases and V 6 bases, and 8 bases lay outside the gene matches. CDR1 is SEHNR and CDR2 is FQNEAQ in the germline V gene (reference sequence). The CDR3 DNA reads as TGTGCCAGCAGACGGACAGGTTATTCCTATGGCTACACCTTC. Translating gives CASRRTGYSYGYTF.

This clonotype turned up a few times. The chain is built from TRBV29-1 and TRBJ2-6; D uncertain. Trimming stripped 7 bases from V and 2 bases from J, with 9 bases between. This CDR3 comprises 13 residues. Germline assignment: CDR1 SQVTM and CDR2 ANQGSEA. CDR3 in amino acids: CSAISAGANVLTF. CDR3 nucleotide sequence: TGCAGCGCCATCTCCGCTGGGGCCAACGTCCTGACTTTC.

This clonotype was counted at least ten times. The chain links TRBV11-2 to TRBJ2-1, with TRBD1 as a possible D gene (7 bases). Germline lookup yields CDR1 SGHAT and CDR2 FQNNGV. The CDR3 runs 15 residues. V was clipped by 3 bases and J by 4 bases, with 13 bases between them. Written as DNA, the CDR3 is TGTGCCAGCAGCTTGGGGGGACAGAAGTACAATGAGCAGTTCTTC. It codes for CASSLGGQKYNEQFF. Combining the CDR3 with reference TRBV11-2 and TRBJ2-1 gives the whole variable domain EAGVAQSPRYKIIEKRQSVAFWCNPISGHATLYWYQQILGQGPKLLIQFQNNGVVDDSQLPKDRFSAERLKGVDSTLKIQPAKLEDSAVYLCASSLGGQKYNEQFFGPGTRLTVL.

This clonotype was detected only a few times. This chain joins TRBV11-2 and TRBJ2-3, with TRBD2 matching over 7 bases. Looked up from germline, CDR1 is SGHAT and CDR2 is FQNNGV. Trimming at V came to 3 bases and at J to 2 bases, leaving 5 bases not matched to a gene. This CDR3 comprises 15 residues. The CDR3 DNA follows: TGTGCCAGCAGCTTCCAGCGGGGACTCACAGATACGCAGTATTTT. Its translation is CASSFQRGLTDTQYF.

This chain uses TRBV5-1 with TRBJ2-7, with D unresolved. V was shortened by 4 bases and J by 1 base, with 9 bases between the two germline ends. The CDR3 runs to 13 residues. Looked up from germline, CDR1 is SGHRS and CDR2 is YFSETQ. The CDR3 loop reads CASSQVGSYEQYF. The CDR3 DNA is TGCGCCAGCAGCCAAGTAGGGTCCTACGAGCAGTACTTC.

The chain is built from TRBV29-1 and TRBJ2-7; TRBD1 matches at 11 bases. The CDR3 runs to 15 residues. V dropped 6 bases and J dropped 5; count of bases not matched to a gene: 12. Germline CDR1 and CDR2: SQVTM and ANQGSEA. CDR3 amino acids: CSVATGTGGLNEQYF. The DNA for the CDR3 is TGCAGCGTGGCCACCGGGACAGGGGGTTTGAACGAGCAGTACTTC.

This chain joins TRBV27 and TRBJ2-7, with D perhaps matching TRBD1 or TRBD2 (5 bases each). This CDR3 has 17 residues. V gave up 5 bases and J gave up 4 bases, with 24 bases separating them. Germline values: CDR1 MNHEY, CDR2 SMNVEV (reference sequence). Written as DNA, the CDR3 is TGTGCCAGCAGTCCAGGGACCGCGGCCCGAACTTTGTACGAGCAGTACTTC. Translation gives CASSPGTAARTLYEQYF.

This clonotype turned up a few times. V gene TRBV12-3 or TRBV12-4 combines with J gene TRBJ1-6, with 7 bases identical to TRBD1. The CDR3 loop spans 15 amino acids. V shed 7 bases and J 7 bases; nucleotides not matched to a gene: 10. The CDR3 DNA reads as TGTGCCAGCACCCTACAGGGGCTGGGGAATTCACCCCTCCACTTT. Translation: CASTLQGLGNSPLHF.

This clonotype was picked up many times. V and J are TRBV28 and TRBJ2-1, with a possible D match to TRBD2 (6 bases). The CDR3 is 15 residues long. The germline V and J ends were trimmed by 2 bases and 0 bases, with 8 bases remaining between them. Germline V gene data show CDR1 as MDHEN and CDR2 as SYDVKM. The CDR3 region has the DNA TGTGCCAGCAGTTTAGCGGGGAGCTCCTACAATGAGCAGTTCTTC. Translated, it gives CASSLAGSSYNEQFF.

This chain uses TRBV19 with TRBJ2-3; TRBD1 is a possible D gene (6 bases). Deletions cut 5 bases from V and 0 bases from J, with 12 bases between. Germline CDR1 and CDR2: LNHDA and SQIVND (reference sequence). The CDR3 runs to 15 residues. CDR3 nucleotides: TGTGCCAGTAGTCCTGACAGGCGGAGCACAGATACGCAGTATTTT. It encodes CASSPDRRSTDTQYF.